This is a list of T cell receptor beta chains from one sample in a study of blood T cells in healthy people across ages. Each CDR3 protein gets one entry after TCRdb re-called the 5' RACE reads with MiXCR. The data contain over a million distinct CDR3 sequences, under 55% of them singletons. Sequencing used blood. These receptors originate from an older woman in good health. CDR3s include the opening cysteine and the closing phenylalanine or tryptophan. D genes are given only for firm matches. Clone size is shown for a subset of rows, as once, few, many or a class of expanded clone.

clone size	D gene	V gene	J gene	CDR3 protein	CDR3 DNA
few	TRBD2	TRBV27	TRBJ2-3	CASRLIAGEVDTQYF	TGTGCCAGCAGGCTAATAGCGGGCGAGGTAGATACGCAGTATTTT
few	TRBD2	TRBV20-1	TRBJ2-7	CSASGRAMYEQYF	TGCAGTGCTAGCGGGAGGGCCATGTACGAGCAGTACTTC
.	TRBD2	TRBV28	TRBJ2-7	CASRNGLAGQPGYEQYF	TGTGCCAGCAGGAACGGGCTAGCGGGCCAGCCAGGCTACGAGCAGTACTTC
.	.	TRBV7-8	TRBJ2-3	CASSSGRMSSTDTQYF	TGTGCCAGCAGCTCGGGACGGATGTCTAGCACAGATACGCAGTATTTT
.	.	TRBV7-2	TRBJ2-1	CASSLRGTSSYNERFF	TGTGCCAGCAGCTTACGCGGCACCAGCTCCTACAATGAGCGGTTCTTC
.	TRBD1	TRBV5-1	TRBJ2-1	CASSLVLDRVYNEQFF	TGCGCCAGCAGCTTGGTGTTGGACAGGGTCTACAATGAGCAGTTCTTC
.	TRBD2	TRBV20-1	TRBJ2-7	CSARGSGSSYEQYF	TGCAGTGCTAGAGGTAGCGGGAGCTCGTACGAGCAGTACTTC
.	.	TRBV20-1	TRBJ2-7	CSARTSISSYEQYF	TGCAGTGCTAGAACTAGCATCTCCTCCTACGAGCAGTACTTC
.	.	TRBV4-2	TRBJ2-7	CASSQVAGEYEQYF	TGTGCCAGCAGCCAAGTGGCAGGGGAGTACGAGCAGTACTTC
.	.	TRBV2	TRBJ2-6	CASSNTGFGANVLTF	TGTGCCAGCAGTAACACAGGGTTTGGGGCCAACGTCCTGACTTTC
.	.	TRBV10-3	TRBJ2-1	CAISPEAYSYNEQFF	TGTGCCATCAGTCCGGAAGCCTACTCCTACAATGAGCAGTTCTTC
few	.	TRBV5-1	TRBJ2-7	CASSQEDPLHYEQYF	TGCGCCAGCAGCCAAGAGGACCCTCTTCACTACGAGCAGTACTTC
.	.	TRBV7-3	TRBJ1-6	CASSPGGENSPLHF	TGTGCCAGCTCCCCGGGCGGAGAGAATTCACCCCTCCACTTT
once	TRBD1	TRBV2	TRBJ2-2	CASRKGAGNTGELFF	TGTGCCAGCAGGAAGGGGGCCGGGAACACCGGGGAGCTGTTTTTT
.	.	TRBV27	TRBJ2-7	CASSLGKGTYEQYF	TGTGCCAGCAGCCTAGGGAAGGGAACCTACGAGCAGTACTTC
few	.	TRBV3-1	TRBJ2-7	CASRQSRGYEQYF	TGTGCCAGCAGACAGTCAAGGGGCTACGAGCAGTACTTC
.	.	TRBV6-5	TRBJ2-5	CASSYSRGTRGGTQYF	TGTGCCAGCAGTTACTCGAGAGGGACCAGGGGTGGGACCCAGTACTTC
many	TRBD2	TRBV5-6	TRBJ2-1	CASSLGLAAYNEQFF	TGTGCCAGCAGTTTAGGACTAGCGGCGTACAATGAGCAGTTCTTC
.	.	TRBV20-1	TRBJ2-7	CSARVPPGDEQYF	TGCAGTGCTAGAGTTCCTCCCGGGGACGAGCAGTACTTC
.	.	TRBV9	TRBJ2-3	CASSPHGADTQYF	TGTGCCAGCAGCCCCCACGGAGCAGATACGCAGTATTTT
.	TRBD1	TRBV5-6	TRBJ2-7	CASSFIRDRGRYEQYF	TGTGCCAGCAGCTTTATTCGCGACAGGGGCCGTTACGAGCAGTACTTC
.	TRBD1	TRBV12-3/TRBV12-4	TRBJ2-2	CASSSQDRGNTGELFF	TGTGCCAGCAGTTCACAGGACAGGGGAAACACCGGGGAGTTGTTTTTT
.	.	TRBV6-5	TRBJ1-2	CASTFDRGRNYGYTF	TGTGCCAGCACTTTCGACCGGGGCCGCAACTATGGCTACACCTTC
many	.	TRBV7-7	TRBJ2-7	CASSLGPSGHEQYF	TGTGCCAGCAGCTTAGGGCCGTCCGGGCACGAGCAGTACTTC
.	TRBD1	TRBV15	TRBJ2-4	CATSRDAGGQNIQYF	TGTGCCACCAGCAGAGATGCAGGGGGTCAAAACATTCAGTACTTC
.	TRBD1	TRBV20-1	TRBJ2-3	CSATPGQGTDTQYF	TGCAGTGCGACACCGGGACAGGGGACAGATACGCAGTATTTT
.	TRBD2	TRBV2	TRBJ2-1	CASSVSGMTYNEQFF	TGTGCCAGCAGTGTAAGCGGGATGACCTACAATGAGCAGTTCTTC
few	TRBD2	TRBV10-3	TRBJ2-7	CAIGAGTSGRTGYEQYF	TGTGCCATCGGCGCCGGGACTAGCGGGAGGACCGGCTACGAGCAGTACTTC
.	.	TRBV20-1	TRBJ1-6	CSARDSTKNSPLHF	TGCAGTGCTAGAGACAGCACTAAGAATTCACCCCTCCACTTT
.	.	TRBV10-3	TRBJ2-1	CAIGQLNEQFF	TGTGCCATAGGACAGTTAAATGAGCAGTTCTTC
few	.	TRBV2	TRBJ2-5	CASRGGRAETQYF	TGTGCCAGCCGAGGAGGGCGCGCAGAGACCCAGTACTTC
.	TRBD2	TRBV5-1	TRBJ2-2	CASSLTGGPEAGELFF	TGCGCCAGCAGCTTAACGGGAGGGCCGGAGGCCGGGGAGCTGTTTTTT
.	.	TRBV9	TRBJ1-1	CASGGGLNTEAFF	TGTGCCAGCGGGGGGGGGTTGAACACTGAAGCTTTCTTT
.	.	TRBV9	TRBJ2-7	CASSVSPDASSYEQYF	TGTGCCAGCAGCGTTTCACCGGACGCCAGTTCCTACGAGCAGTACTTC
.	.	TRBV5-1	TRBJ2-3	CASSLGGWADTQYF	TGCGCCAGCAGCTTGGGAGGCTGGGCAGATACGCAGTATTTT
.	.	TRBV5-5	TRBJ1-1	CASSLRPSNTEAFF	TGTGCCAGCAGCTTGAGACCCTCGAACACTGAAGCTTTCTTT
few	.	TRBV10-3	TRBJ1-1	CAISSAIKNTEAFF	TGTGCCATCAGCAGCGCGATCAAGAACACTGAAGCTTTCTTT
.	.	TRBV12-3/TRBV12-4	TRBJ1-5	CASSRQNQPQHF	TGTGCCAGCAGTAGACAGAATCAGCCCCAGCATTTT
few	TRBD2	TRBV4-2	TRBJ2-4	CASSQISTLAGVILGEQYF	TGTGCCAGCAGCCAAATTTCAACCCTAGCGGGAGTCATCCTAGGAGAGCAGTACTTC
many	TRBD2	TRBV24-1	TRBJ2-5	CATSDPGLAGWETQYF	TGTGCCACCAGTGACCCGGGACTAGCGGGGTGGGAGACCCAGTACTTC
.	TRBD2	TRBV5-1	TRBJ2-1	CASSPTSGSRHEQFF	TGCGCCAGCAGCCCGACTAGCGGGAGTAGGCATGAGCAGTTCTTC
.	.	TRBV29-1	TRBJ2-1	CSALGLSYNEQFF	TGCAGCGCCCTCGGGCTTTCCTACAATGAGCAGTTCTTC
.	.	TRBV7-2	TRBJ2-1	CASSRGRTSYNEQFF	TGTGCCAGCAGCCGGGGGAGGACCTCCTACAATGAGCAGTTCTTC
few	.	TRBV20-1	TRBJ2-1	CSAPMGLDSYNEQFF	TGCAGTGCTCCAATGGGGCTAGATTCCTACAATGAGCAGTTCTTC
.	.	TRBV12-3/TRBV12-4	TRBJ1-5	CASSLGSGTQPQHF	TGTGCCAGCAGTTTAGGATCGGGCACTCAGCCCCAGCATTTT
.	TRBD2	TRBV29-1	TRBJ2-1	CSVKAGGGPFEQFF	TGCAGCGTTAAAGCGGGAGGGGGTCCCTTTGAGCAGTTCTTC
.	.	TRBV6-5	TRBJ1-6	CASRSESWNSPLHF	TGTGCCAGCAGGTCAGAGAGTTGGAATTCACCCCTCCACTTT
few	.	TRBV20-1	TRBJ2-3	CSETGMVDTQYF	TGCAGTGAAACAGGGATGGTAGATACGCAGTATTTT
few	.	TRBV11-2	TRBJ1-4	CASSLKARVLVLAVSYEKLFF	TGTGCCAGCAGCTTAAAGGCCCGGGTGCTCGTGCTGGCCGTTTCCTACGAAAAACTGTTTTTT
.	TRBD1	TRBV6-2/TRBV6-3	TRBJ2-7	CASTPSLDRGRNEQYF	TGTGCCAGCACCCCCTCGTTGGACAGGGGGAGGAACGAGCAGTACTTC
.	TRBD1	TRBV6-1	TRBJ1-2	CASRDRYNYGYTF	TGTGCCAGCAGGGACAGGTATAACTATGGCTACACCTTC
.	.	TRBV20-1	TRBJ2-7	CSARVARSSYNEQYF	TGCAGTGCTAGAGTGGCTAGAAGCTCCTACAATGAGCAGTACTTC
.	TRBD1	TRBV9	TRBJ2-1	CASSVARGQNYNEQFF	TGTGCCAGCAGCGTAGCTAGGGGACAGAACTACAATGAGCAGTTCTTC
few	.	TRBV20-1	TRBJ2-1	CSARNNEQFF	TGCAGTGCTAGGAACAATGAGCAGTTCTTC
.	TRBD1	TRBV27	TRBJ2-4	CASSIRTGGPSQYF	TGTGCCAGCAGTATCCGGACAGGGGGCCCATCTCAGTACTTC